These T cell receptor beta chains were read from a single sample in a study of PD-L1 blockade in urothelial cancer. Some clones are missing from TCRdb's copy, which holds only in-frame ones; the method was immunoSEQ multiplex PCR. The data contain 35,000 to 50,000 clones, more than 65% of them singletons. Sequenced material: PBMCs, taken around atezolizumab (anti-PD-L1) treatment. These receptors were obtained from a man between 70 and 80 years old with urothelial cancer. CDR3s include the opening cysteine and the closing phenylalanine or tryptophan. The D gene is left open where the match is weak. Clone size appears in some rows only: once, few, many, or a class for an expanded clone.

d_call	v_call	j_call	clone_size	cdr3_aa	cdr3_nt
TRBD2	TRBV28	TRBJ2-1	-	CASSRLASSYNEQFF	TGTGCCAGCAGTCGACTAGCGAGCTCCTACAATGAGCAGTTCTTC
TRBD1	TRBV7-9	TRBJ2-1	-	CASSPRTGNYNEQFF	TGTGCCAGCAGCCCCCGGACAGGGAACTACAATGAGCAGTTCTTC
TRBD1	TRBV28	TRBJ2-7	-	CASRKTGLPYEQYF	TGTGCCAGCAGGAAGACAGGGCTGCCCTACGAGCAGTACTTC
TRBD1	TRBV28	TRBJ1-1	-	CASSSTGRLRTEAFF	TGTGCCAGCAGCTCGACAGGGAGGCTGCGTACTGAAGCTTTCTTT
-	TRBV18	TRBJ2-7	-	CASSQLAGNEQYF	TGTGCCAGCTCACAACTAGCTGGAAACGAGCAGTACTTC
-	TRBV2	TRBJ1-5	-	CASSRQRSNQPQHF	TGTGCCTCCTCGCGACAGCGAAGCAATCAGCCCCAGCATTTT
-	TRBV9	TRBJ2-7	-	CASSPGGRREQYF	TGTGCCAGCAGCCCCGGAGGCCGAAGGGAGCAGTACTTC
TRBD1	TRBV19	TRBJ1-2	-	CASKVAGQVNYGYTF	TGTGCCAGTAAGGTGGCGGGACAGGTTAACTATGGCTACACCTTC
TRBD1	TRBV2	TRBJ2-4	few	CASSGDRGDQNIQYF	TGTGCCAGCAGTGGGGACAGGGGGGACCAAAACATTCAGTACTTC
-	TRBV9	TRBJ2-1	-	CASSVSGRHNEQFF	TGTGCCAGCAGCGTGAGCGGGCGTCACAATGAGCAGTTCTTC
-	TRBV4-2	TRBJ1-1	once	CASSQDGQLNTEAFF	TGTGCCAGCAGCCAAGATGGACAGCTGAACACTGAAGCTTTCTTT